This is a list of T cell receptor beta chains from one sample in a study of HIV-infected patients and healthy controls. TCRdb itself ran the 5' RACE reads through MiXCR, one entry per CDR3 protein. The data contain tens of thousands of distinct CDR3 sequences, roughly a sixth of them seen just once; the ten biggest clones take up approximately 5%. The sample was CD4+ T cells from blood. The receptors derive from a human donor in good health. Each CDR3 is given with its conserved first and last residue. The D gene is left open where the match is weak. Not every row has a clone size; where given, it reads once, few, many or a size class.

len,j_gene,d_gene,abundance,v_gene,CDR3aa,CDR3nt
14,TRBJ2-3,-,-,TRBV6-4,CASSEGGSTDTQYF,TGTGCCAGCAGTGAAGGGGGTAGCACAGATACGCAGTATTTT
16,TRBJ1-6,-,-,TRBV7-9,CASSSATGTQNSPLHF,TGTGCCAGCAGCTCCGCCACCGGGACACAGAATTCACCCCTCCACTTT
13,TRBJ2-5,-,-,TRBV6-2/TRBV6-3,CASSYPPFTTQYF,TGTGCCAGCAGCTATCCACCCTTCACGACCCAGTACTTC
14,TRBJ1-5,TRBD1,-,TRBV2,CASGGTGGNQPQHF,TGTGCCAGCGGGGGGACAGGGGGCAATCAGCCCCAGCATTTT
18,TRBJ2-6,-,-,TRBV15,CATSRDSDQGSGANVLTF,TGTGCCACCAGCAGAGATTCGGATCAGGGCTCTGGGGCCAACGTCCTGACTTTC
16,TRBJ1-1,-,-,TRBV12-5,CASGLPPRILNTEAFF,TGTGCTAGTGGTTTGCCTCCCCGGATCTTGAACACTGAAGCTTTCTTT
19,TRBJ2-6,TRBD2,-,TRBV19,CASSIAGLAVLSGANVLTF,TGTGCCAGTAGTATAGCTGGGCTAGCGGTCCTATCTGGGGCCAACGTCCTGACTTTC
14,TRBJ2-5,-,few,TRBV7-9,CASSPLALEETQYF,TGTGCCAGCTCCCCATTAGCCCTCGAAGAGACCCAGTACTTC
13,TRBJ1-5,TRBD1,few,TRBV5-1,CASGQGIDQPQHF,TGCGCCAGCGGACAGGGCATCGATCAGCCCCAGCATTTT
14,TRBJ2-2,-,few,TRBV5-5,CASSLGQLTGELFF,TGTGCCAGCAGCTTGGGGCAGCTCACCGGGGAGCTGTTTTTT
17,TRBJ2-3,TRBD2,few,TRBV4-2,CASSHSVGLGGTDTQYF,TGTGCCAGCAGCCACTCAGTTGGACTAGGTGGGACAGATACGCAGTATTTT
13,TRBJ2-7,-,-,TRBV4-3,CASSQGSRDEQYF,TGCGCCAGCAGCCAAGGGTCTCGCGATGAGCAGTACTTC
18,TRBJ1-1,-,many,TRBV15,CATSRDSPPSRTVRGAFF,TGTGCCACCAGCAGAGATTCCCCACCCTCAAGGACAGTTAGAGGAGCTTTCTTT
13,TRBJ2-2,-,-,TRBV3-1,CASSQVRTGELFF,TGTGCCAGCAGCCAAGTGAGGACCGGGGAGCTGTTTTTT
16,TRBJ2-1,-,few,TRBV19,CASSTGGLFPYNEQFF,TGTGCCAGTAGTACCGGGGGGCTCTTTCCCTACAATGAGCAGTTCTTC
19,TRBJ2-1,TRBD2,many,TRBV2,CASSYLKLFKRETHNEQFF,TGTGCCAGCAGCTATCTAAAACTTTTCAAGCGGGAGACCCACAATGAGCAGTTCTTC
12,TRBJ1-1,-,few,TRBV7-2,CASSLAGPEAFF,TGTGCCAGCAGCTTGGCAGGGCCTGAAGCTTTCTTT
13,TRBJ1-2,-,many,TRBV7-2,CASSPDQNYGYTF,TGTGCCAGCAGCCCGGACCAGAACTATGGCTACACCTTC
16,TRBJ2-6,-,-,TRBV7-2,CASSPSTGAGANVLTF,TGTGCCAGCAGCCCATCGACTGGGGCTGGGGCCAACGTCCTGACTTTC
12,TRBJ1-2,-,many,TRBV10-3,CASTFGYAGYTF,TGTGCCTCCACCTTCGGATATGCTGGCTACACCTTC
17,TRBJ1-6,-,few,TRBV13,CASSSSTSQRLNSPLHF,TGTGCCAGCAGCTCCTCCACTTCTCAGCGCCTCAATTCACCCCTCCACTTT
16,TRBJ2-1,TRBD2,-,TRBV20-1,CSASRAGGAPYNEQFF,TGCAGTGCTAGCAGAGCGGGGGGGGCCCCTTACAATGAGCAGTTCTTC
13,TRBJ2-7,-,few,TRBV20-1,CSPTPTGLAEQYF,TGCAGTCCGACCCCGACGGGTTTGGCCGAGCAGTACTTC
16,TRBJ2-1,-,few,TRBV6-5,CASSSLGDSSYNEQFF,TGTGCCAGCAGCTCCTTAGGGGATTCCTCCTACAATGAGCAGTTCTTC
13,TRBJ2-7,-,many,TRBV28,CASRKQGPYEQYF,TGTGCCAGCAGAAAACAGGGCCCCTACGAGCAGTACTTC
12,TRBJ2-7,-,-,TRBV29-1,CSVEFQPYEQYF,TGCAGCGTTGAATTCCAGCCCTACGAGCAGTACTTC
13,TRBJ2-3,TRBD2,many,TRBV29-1,CSGSGGRTDTQYF,TGCAGCGGGAGCGGGGGGCGCACAGATACGCAGTATTTT
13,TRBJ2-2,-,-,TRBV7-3,CASSLIGGGELFF,TGTGCCAGCAGCTTAATTGGGGGCGGGGAGCTGTTTTTT
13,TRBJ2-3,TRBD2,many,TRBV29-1,CSVGTSGGDTQYF,TGCAGCGTCGGGACTAGCGGGGGAGATACGCAGTATTTT
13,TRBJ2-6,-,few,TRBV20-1,CSARLAGANVLTF,TGCAGTGCTAGACTAGCTGGGGCCAACGTCCTGACTTTC
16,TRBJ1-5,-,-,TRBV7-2,CASSLGVGGGNQPQHF,TGTGCCAGCAGTTTAGGCGTGGGAGGGGGCAATCAGCCCCAGCATTTT
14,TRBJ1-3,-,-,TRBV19,CATLRPGSGNTIYF,TGTGCCACCCTAAGACCGGGCTCTGGAAACACCATATATTTT
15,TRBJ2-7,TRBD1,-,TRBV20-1,CSARDPGQGWVGQYF,TGCAGTGCTAGAGATCCGGGACAGGGGTGGGTCGGGCAGTACTTC
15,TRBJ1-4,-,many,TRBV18,CASSPQYDSNEKLFF,TGTGCCAGCTCACCGCAGTACGACAGTAATGAAAAACTGTTTTTT
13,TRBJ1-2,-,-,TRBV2,CASGGTQNYGYTF,TGTGCCAGCGGGGGGACGCAGAACTATGGCTACACCTTC
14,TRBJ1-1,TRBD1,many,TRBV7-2,CASSHRGSHTEAFF,TGTGCCAGCAGCCACAGGGGCTCTCACACTGAAGCTTTCTTT
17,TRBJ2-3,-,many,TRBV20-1,CSARAHGGGASTDTQYF,TGCAGTGCTAGAGCCCATGGGGGGGGCGCTAGCACAGATACGCAGTATTTT
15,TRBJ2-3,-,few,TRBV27,CASSLWGSSTDTQYF,TGTGCCAGCAGTTTATGGGGGAGCAGCACAGATACGCAGTATTTT
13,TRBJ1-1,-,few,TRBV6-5,CASSKIQHTEAFF,TGTGCCAGCAGTAAAATACAGCACACTGAAGCTTTCTTT
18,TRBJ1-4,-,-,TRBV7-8,CASSWGWGSGRRYEKLFF,TGTGCCAGCAGCTGGGGTTGGGGCTCAGGGCGTCGGTACGAAAAACTGTTTTTT
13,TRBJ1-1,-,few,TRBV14,CASSQDFVTEAFF,TGTGCCAGCAGCCAAGATTTCGTAACTGAAGCTTTCTTT
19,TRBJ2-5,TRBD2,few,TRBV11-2,CASSLIGTSGSGYQETQYF,TGTGCCAGCAGCTTAATTGGGACTAGCGGGTCGGGGTACCAAGAGACCCAGTACTTC
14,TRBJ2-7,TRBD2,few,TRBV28,CASRTSGGAWEQYF,TGTGCCAGCAGAACTAGCGGGGGGGCGTGGGAGCAGTACTTC
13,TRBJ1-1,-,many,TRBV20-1,CSVSGTPNTEAFF,TGCAGTGTTTCCGGGACGCCGAACACTGAAGCTTTCTTT
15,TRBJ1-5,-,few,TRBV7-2,CASSLGLRGRQPQHF,TGTGCCAGCAGCTTAGGATTAAGGGGACGTCAGCCCCAGCATTTT
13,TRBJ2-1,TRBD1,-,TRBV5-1,CASSHGQGREQFF,TGCGCCAGCAGCCACGGACAGGGTCGCGAGCAGTTCTTC
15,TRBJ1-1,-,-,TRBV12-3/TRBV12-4,CASSLGPSTNAEAFF,TGTGCCAGCAGTTTAGGACCATCAACAAACGCTGAAGCTTTCTTT
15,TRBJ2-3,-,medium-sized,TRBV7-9,CASSTRDAPTDTQYF,TGTGCCAGCAGCACCCGTGATGCCCCAACAGATACGCAGTATTTT